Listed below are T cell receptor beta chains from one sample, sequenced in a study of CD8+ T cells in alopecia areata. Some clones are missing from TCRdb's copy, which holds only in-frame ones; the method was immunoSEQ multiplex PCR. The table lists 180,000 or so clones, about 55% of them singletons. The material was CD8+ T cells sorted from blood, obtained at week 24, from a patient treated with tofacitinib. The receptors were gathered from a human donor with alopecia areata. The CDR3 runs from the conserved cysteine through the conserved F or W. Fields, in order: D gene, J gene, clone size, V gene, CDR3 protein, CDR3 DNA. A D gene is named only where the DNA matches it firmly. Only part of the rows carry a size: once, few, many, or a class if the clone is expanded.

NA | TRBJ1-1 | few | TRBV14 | CASSHRGPTEAFF | TGTGCCAGCAGCCACCGGGGGCCAACTGAAGCTTTCTTT
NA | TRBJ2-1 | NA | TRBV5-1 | CASSLREWGSSYNEQFF | TGCGCCAGCAGCTTGCGGGAGTGGGGGAGCTCCTACAATGAGCAGTTCTTC
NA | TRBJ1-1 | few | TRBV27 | CASSLTASSEAFF | TGTGCCAGCAGTTTAACGGCGAGTTCTGAAGCTTTCTTT
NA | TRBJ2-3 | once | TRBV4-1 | CASSPRVSTDTQYF | TGCGCCAGCAGCCCCAGGGTAAGCACAGATACGCAGTATTTT
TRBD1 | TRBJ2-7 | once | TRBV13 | CASSPRTGGSYEQYF | TGTGCCAGCAGCCCGAGGACAGGGGGCTCCTACGAGCAGTACTTC
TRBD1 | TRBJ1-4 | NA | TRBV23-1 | CASSPPARDRRVF | TGCGCCAGCAGTCCCCCGGCCCGGGACAGGCGGGTTTTT
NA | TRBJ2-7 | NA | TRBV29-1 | CSVEGSNYEQYF | TGCAGCGTTGAAGGAAGCAACTACGAGCAGTACTTC
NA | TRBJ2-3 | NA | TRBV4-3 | CASSPNSRGLTDTQYF | TGCGCCAGCAGCCCTAACTCCAGGGGTTTGACAGATACGCAGTATTTT
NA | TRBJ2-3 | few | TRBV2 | CASSDGQTTDTQYF | TGTGCCAGCAGTGATGGACAGACCACAGATACGCAGTATTTT
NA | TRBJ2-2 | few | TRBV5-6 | CASSSDTGELFF | TGTGCCAGCAGCTCGGACACCGGGGAGCTGTTTTTT
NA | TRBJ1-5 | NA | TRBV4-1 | CASSQGDRGDQPQHF | TGCGCCAGCAGCCAGGGAGACCGGGGGGATCAGCCCCAGCATTTT
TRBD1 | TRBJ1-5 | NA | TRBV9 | CASSDNGQGNQPQHF | TGTGCCAGCAGCGACAACGGACAGGGGAATCAGCCCCAGCATTTT
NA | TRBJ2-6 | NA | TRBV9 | CASSLSAGIRSGANVLTF | TGTGCCAGCAGCCTCTCCGCGGGGATCCGCTCTGGGGCCAACGTCCTGACTTTC
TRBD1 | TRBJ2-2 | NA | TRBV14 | CACRDRGVTGELFF | TGTGCCTGCCGGGACAGGGGCGTTACCGGGGAGCTGTTTTTT
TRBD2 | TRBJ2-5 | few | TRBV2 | CASRWTSGGQETQYF | TGTGCCAGCAGGTGGACTAGCGGGGGGCAAGAGACCCAGTACTTC
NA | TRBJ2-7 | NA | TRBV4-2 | CASSQELDYEQYF | TGTGCCAGCAGCCAAGAACTAGACTACGAGCAGTACTTC
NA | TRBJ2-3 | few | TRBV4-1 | CASSQNLDTQYF | TGCGCCAGCAGCCAGAATCTGGATACGCAGTATTTT
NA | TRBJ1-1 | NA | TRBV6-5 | CASSFQEGYTEAFF | TGTGCCAGCAGTTTCCAGGAAGGGTACACTGAAGCTTTCTTT
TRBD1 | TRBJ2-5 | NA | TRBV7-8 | CASSPETGEETQYF | TGTGCCAGCAGCCCAGAGACAGGGGAAGAGACCCAGTACTTC
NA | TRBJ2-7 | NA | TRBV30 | CAWSYAGDEQYF | TGTGCCTGGTCATACGCAGGGGACGAGCAGTACTTC
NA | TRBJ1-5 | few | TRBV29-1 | CSAGDGDPNQPQHF | TGCAGCGCGGGGGACGGGGACCCCAATCAGCCCCAGCATTTT
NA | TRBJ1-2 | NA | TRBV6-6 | CASSYGVSEGYTF | TGTGCCAGCAGTTACGGTGTATCGGAAGGCTACACCTTC
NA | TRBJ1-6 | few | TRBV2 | CASRATDSYYNSPLHF | TGTGCCAGCAGGGCTACCGACAGTTACTATAATTCACCCCTCCACTTT
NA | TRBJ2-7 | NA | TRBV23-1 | CASSQSSIYEQYF | TGCGCCAGCAGTCAATCGAGCATCTACGAGCAGTACTTC
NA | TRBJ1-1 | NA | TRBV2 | CASRSLQGPGTEAFF | TGTGCCAGCAGGAGTCTACAGGGCCCGGGCACTGAAGCTTTCTTT
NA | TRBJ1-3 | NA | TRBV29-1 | CSVNSGNTIYF | TGCAGCGTTAACTCTGGAAACACCATATATTTT
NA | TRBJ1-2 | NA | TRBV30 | CAWSGLIARGDINYGYTF | TGTGCCTGGAGTGGATTAATCGCCAGGGGTGATATTAACTATGGCTACACCTTC
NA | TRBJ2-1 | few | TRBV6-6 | CASSYPNNEQFF | TGTGCCAGCAGTTACCCAAACAATGAGCAGTTCTTC
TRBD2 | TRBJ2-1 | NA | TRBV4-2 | CASSPSGASGNEQFF | TGTGCCAGCAGCCCCAGTGGGGCTAGCGGCAATGAGCAGTTCTTC
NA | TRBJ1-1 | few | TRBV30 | CAWETENTEAFF | TGTGCCTGGGAGACAGAGAACACTGAAGCTTTCTTT
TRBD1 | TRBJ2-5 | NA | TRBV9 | CASSVVGTAQETQYF | TGTGCCAGCAGCGTAGTTGGGACAGCCCAAGAGACCCAGTACTTC
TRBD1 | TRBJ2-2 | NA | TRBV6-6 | CASTPSRTGTGELFF | TGTGCCAGCACCCCATCTAGGACAGGGACCGGGGAGCTGTTTTTT
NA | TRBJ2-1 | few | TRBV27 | CASSSPQGGYNEQFF | TGTGCCAGCAGTTCGCCCCAGGGGGGTTACAATGAGCAGTTCTTC
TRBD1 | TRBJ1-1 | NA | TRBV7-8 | CASSFKGQGNPEAFF | TGTGCCAGCAGCTTCAAGGGACAGGGAAACCCCGAAGCTTTCTTT
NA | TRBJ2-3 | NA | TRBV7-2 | CASSLGRTSTDTQYF | TGTGCCAGCAGCTTAGGTCGGACTAGCACAGATACGCAGTATTTT
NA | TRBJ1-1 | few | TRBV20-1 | CSAARDTEAFF | TGCAGTGCCGCGCGGGACACTGAAGCTTTCTTT
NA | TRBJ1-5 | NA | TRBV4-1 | CASSQDEGGNQPQHF | TGCGCCAGCAGCCAAGATGAGGGGGGCAATCAGCCCCAGCATTTT
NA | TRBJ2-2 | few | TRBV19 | CASSSRQAPAGELFF | TGTGCCAGTAGTTCACGACAGGCCCCTGCCGGGGAGCTGTTTTTT
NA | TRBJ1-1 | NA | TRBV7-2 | CASSLQGEGTEAFF | TGTGCCAGCAGCTTACAGGGAGAGGGTACTGAAGCTTTCTTT
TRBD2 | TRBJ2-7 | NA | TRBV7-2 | CASSSQDAGLAHSYEQYF | TGTGCCAGCAGCTCTCAAGACGCGGGACTAGCTCACTCCTACGAGCAGTACTTC
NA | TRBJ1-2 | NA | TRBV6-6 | CASSYVSDWDGYTF | TGTGCCAGCAGTTACGTTTCGGATTGGGATGGCTACACCTTC
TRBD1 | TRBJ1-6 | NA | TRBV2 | CASRAGQGTSYNSPLHF | TGTGCCAGCAGGGCCGGACAGGGTACCTCCTATAATTCACCCCTCCACTTT
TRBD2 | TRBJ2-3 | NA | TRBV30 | CAWNLAGGRDTQYF | TGTGCCTGGAACCTAGCGGGGGGGCGAGATACGCAGTATTTT
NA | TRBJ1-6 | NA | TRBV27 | CASSLSWPGAIYGDNSPLHF | TGTGCCAGCAGTTTGAGCTGGCCGGGAGCAATCTATGGGGATAATTCACCCCTCCACTTT
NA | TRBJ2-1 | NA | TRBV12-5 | CASGLVGAGGVHEQFF | TGTGCTAGTGGTTTGGTAGGGGCTGGAGGGGTACATGAGCAGTTCTTC
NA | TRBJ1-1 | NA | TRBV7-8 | CASSSRPTNTEAFF | TGTGCCAGCAGCTCACGACCGACGAACACTGAAGCTTTCTTT
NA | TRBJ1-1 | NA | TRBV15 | CATSSAGGNTEAFF | TGTGCCACCAGCTCCGCGGGGGGGAACACTGAAGCTTTCTTT
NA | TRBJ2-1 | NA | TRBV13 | CASSFQKGNEQFF | TGTGCCAGCAGCTTCCAGAAGGGCAATGAGCAGTTCTTC
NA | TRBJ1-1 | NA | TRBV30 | CAWSGQLNTEAFF | TGTGCCTGGAGTGGACAGCTGAACACTGAAGCTTTCTTT
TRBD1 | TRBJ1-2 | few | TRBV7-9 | CASSLGQGLEGYTF | TGTGCCAGCAGCTTGGGACAGGGGCTAGAGGGCTACACCTTC
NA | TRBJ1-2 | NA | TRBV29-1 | CSVGSPQGPYGYTF | TGCAGCGTTGGATCTCCCCAGGGTCCCTATGGCTACACCTTC
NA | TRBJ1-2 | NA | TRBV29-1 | CSVEGSGASGYTF | TGCAGCGTTGAAGGGTCAGGTGCTAGTGGCTACACCTTC